Sequencing of this TCR beta chain was carried out in a study of T cell responses to AZD1222 COVID-19 vaccine. Trimming left V 2 bases short and J 0 bases short, with 9 bases between. CDR1 is SGHAT, CDR2 FQNNGV, per germline. The length of the CDR3 is 15 residues. Libraries were prepared by immunoSEQ multiplex PCR; TCRdb keeps only in-frame clonotypes and omits some of them. The sample records tens of thousands of clones, approximately 83% being singletons. Regarding this clone: Antigen specificity is unknown.

Study findings and constraints: Repertoire samples came only from after the peak T cell response.

The chain joins TRBV11-2 to TRBJ2-3; D gene ambiguous. The material sequenced was peripheral blood, taken 28 days after the second AZD1222 dose. This TCR came from an adult who received the AZD1222 COVID-19 vaccine. In DNA, the CDR3 is TGTGCCAGCAGCTTAAGTTGGGATAGCACAGATACGCAGTATTTT. It codes for CASSLSWDSTDTQYF.